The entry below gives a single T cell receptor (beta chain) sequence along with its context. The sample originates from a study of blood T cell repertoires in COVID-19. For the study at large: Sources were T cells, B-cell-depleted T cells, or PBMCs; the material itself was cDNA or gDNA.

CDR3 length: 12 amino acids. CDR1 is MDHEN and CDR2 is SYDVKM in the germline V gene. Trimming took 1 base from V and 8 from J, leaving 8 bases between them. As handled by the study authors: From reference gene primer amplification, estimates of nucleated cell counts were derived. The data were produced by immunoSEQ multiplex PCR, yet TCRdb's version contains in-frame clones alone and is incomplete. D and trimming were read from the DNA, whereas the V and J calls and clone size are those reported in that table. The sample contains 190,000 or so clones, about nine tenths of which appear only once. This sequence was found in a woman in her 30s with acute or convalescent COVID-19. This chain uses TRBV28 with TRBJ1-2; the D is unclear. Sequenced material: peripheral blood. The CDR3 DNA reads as TGTGCCAGCAGTTTATCGGTAGAGGGCTACACCTTC. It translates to CASSLSVEGYTF.